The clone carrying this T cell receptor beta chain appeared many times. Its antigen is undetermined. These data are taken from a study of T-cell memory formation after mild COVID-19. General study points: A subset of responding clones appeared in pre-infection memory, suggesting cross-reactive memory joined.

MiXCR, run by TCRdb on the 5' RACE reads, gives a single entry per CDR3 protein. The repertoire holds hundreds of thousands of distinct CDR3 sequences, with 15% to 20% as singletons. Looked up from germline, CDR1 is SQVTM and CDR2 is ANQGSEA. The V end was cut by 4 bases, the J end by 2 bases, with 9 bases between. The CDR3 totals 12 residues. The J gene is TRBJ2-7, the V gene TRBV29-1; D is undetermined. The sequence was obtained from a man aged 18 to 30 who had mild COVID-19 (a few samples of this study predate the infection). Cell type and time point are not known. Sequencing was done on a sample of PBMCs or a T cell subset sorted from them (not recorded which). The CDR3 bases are TGCAGCGTTGTGGTGTGGGCCTACGAGCAGTACTTC. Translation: CSVVVWAYEQYF.